This T cell receptor beta chain was found in a study of blood T cell repertoires in COVID-19. Some clones are missing from TCRdb's copy, which holds only in-frame ones; the method was immunoSEQ multiplex PCR. The sample consists of some 150,000 clones, around 81% of them appearing once. V lost 3 bases, J lost 4 bases, and 19 bases lay in between. Germline V gives CDR1 SGHRS, CDR2 YFSETQ. The CDR3 contains 17 residues. This sequence originates from a human donor in a cohort sampled during active COVID-19. This sequence joins TRBV5-1 and TRBJ2-2, with D possibly TRBD1 on 5 matching bases. The sequenced sample was peripheral blood. CDR3 region: CASSYPPRAGRTGELFF. CDR3 coding DNA: TGCGCCAGCAGCTATCCCCCCCGGGCAGGGCGCACCGGGGAGCTGTTTTTT. Using reference TRBV5-1 and TRBJ2-2 for the parts outside the CDR3, the full variable domain is KAGVTQTPRYLIKTRGQQVTLSCSPISGHRSVSWYQQTPGQGLQFLFEYFSETQRNKGNFPGRFSGRQFSNSRSEMNVSTLELGDSALYLCASSYPPRAGRTGELFFGEGSRLTVL.